The entry below describes one T cell receptor beta chain. Antigen unknown. The CDR3 extends over 13 amino acids. Germline lookup yields CDR1 MNHEY and CDR2 SVGAGI. With 0 bases removed from V and 5 bases from J, the gap between germline ends came to 7 bases. This entry belongs to a study of vaccination effects on CD4 cells after COVID-19. The ViraFEST assay expanded antigen-specific CD4+ T cells with viral peptide pools before sequencing. After roughly 9 days in culture, the CD4+ T cells were isolated. Prior SARS-CoV-2 infection was absent in the vaccine recipients, as shown by negative nucleocapsid antibodies. IL-2 medium supplanted half the medium on days 3 and 7. Findings of the study overall: Both infection-induced and vaccine-induced clones contracted markedly at late post-vaccination timepoints. Relatively few convalescent patients took part in the study, which had no early post-infection timepoints. Healthy vaccine recipients' vaccine-induced clones were almost all SARS-CoV-2 mono-reactive.

The table came from immunoSEQ multiplex PCR; TCRdb's copy has only in-frame clones and leaves some out. This sample has around 55,000 clones, with roughly 70% found just once. This chain connects TRBV6-5 to TRBJ1-2, with D maybe TRBD1 (6 bases). This receptor was taken from a human donor who received a COVID-19 vaccine. The source material was CD4+ T cells from PBMCs cultured with SARS-CoV-2 spike peptides, sampled before COVID-19 vaccination. As DNA, the CDR3 is TGTGCCAGCAGTTACTCAGGGGGATATGGCTACACCTTC. Its protein is CASSYSGGYGYTF.